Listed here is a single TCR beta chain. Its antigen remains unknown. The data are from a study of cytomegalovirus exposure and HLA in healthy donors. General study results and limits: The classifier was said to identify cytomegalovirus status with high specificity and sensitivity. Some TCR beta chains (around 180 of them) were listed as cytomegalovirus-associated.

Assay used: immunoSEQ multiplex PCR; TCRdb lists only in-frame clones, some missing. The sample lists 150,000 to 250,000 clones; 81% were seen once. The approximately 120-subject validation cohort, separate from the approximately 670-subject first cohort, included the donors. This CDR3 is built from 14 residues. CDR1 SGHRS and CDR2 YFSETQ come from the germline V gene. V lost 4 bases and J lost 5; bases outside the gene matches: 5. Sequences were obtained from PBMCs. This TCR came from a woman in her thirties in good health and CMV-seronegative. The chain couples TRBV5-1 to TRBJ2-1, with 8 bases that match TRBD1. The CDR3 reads CASSTPTGDNEQFF. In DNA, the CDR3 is TGCGCCAGCAGCACGCCGACAGGGGACAATGAGCAGTTCTTC.